The entry below gives a single T cell receptor beta chain sequence along with its context. Its antigen is not known. The study ran its PCR with 60 Vbeta and 13 Jbeta primers. Assay used: immunoSEQ multiplex PCR; TCRdb lists only in-frame clones, some missing. The sample has fewer than 90,000 clones, around four fifths seen once. The sample originates from a study of cytomegalovirus exposure and HLA in healthy donors. Study-wide results and caveats: Some TCR beta chains (roughly 150 of them) were listed as cytomegalovirus-associated. Among TCR beta chains of equal frequency, HLA-associated ones were more clonally expanded in a later analysis. Reportedly, a later analysis found an Asian-associated ancestry cluster had fewer N-insertions than the roughly 630-donor mean.

This receptor was obtained from a man aged 25-40 years in good health and CMV-seropositive. The sequencing sample was made of PBMCs.

The CDR3 DNA reads TGTGCCTGGAGTGTACTATCGGGGACACGCACAGATACGCAGTATTTT. It encodes CAWSVLSGTRTDTQYF. The chain combines TRBV30 with TRBJ2-3, with D maybe TRBD1 (6 bases). From germline, CDR1 is GTSNPN and CDR2 SVGIG (reference sequence). The ends were cut back, 0 bases at V and 1 base at J, with 14 bases in the middle. The CDR3 is made up of 16 amino acids.